This T cell receptor beta chain was captured by sequencing in a study of blood T cell repertoires in COVID-19. The CDR3 runs 13 residues. From germline, CDR1 is SQVTM and CDR2 ANQGSEA. J gave up 7 bases and V 5 bases, and 8 bases lay outside the gene matches. The repertoire was sequenced with immunoSEQ multiplex PCR; TCRdb's copy has only in-frame clones and lacks some. The table shows roughly 200,000 clones, with around 84% occurring only once. This receptor was obtained from a human donor in a cohort sampled during active COVID-19. The chain employs TRBV29-1 and TRBJ1-2; 9 nucleotides agree with TRBD1. The sequencing input was peripheral blood. In DNA, the CDR3 is TGCAGCGTTCGGTGGGGACAGGGATTTGGCTACACCTTC. It yields the protein CSVRWGQGFGYTF.